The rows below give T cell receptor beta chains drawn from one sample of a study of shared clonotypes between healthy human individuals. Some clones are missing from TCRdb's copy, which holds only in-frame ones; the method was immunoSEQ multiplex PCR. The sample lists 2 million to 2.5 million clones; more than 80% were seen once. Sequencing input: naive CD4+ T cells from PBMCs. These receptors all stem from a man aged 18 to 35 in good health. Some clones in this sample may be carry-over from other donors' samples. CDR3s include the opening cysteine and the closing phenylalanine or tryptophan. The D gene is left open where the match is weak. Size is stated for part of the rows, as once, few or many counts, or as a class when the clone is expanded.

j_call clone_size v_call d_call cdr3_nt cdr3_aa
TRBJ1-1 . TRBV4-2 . TGTGCCAGCAGCCGGGCTTTAGGGAACACTGAAGCTTTCTTT CASSRALGNTEAFF
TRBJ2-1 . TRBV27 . TGTGCCAGCAGTCAGGGAAGCTCCTACAATGAGCAGTTCTTC CASSQGSSYNEQFF
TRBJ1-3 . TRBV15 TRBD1 TGTGCCACCAGTCTAGACAGGGAGAACACCATATATTTT CATSLDRENTIYF
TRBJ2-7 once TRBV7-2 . TGTGCCAGCAGCTTAGCTGGGGGAGTAGGCTACGAGCAGTACTTC CASSLAGGVGYEQYF
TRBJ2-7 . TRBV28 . TGTGCCAGCAGTGCCCGCGGGGCTCACTCCTACGAGCAGTACTTC CASSARGAHSYEQYF
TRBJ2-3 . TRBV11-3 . TGTGCCAGCAGCTCCGAGGGAACAGATACGCAGTATTTT CASSSEGTDTQYF
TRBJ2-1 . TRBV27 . TGTGCCAGCAACACCACCGACGCAGGGTTGGAAACCTACAATGAGCAGTTCTTC CASNTTDAGLETYNEQFF
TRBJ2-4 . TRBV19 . TGTGCCAGTAGTATAGGTTCAACTTTAGCCAAAAACATTCAGTACTTC CASSIGSTLAKNIQYF
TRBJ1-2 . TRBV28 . TGTGCCAGCAGTTCCTTATGGGGGGATTTGGTCCGGGGCGGCTACACCTTC CASSSLWGDLVRGGYTF
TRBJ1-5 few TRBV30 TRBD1 TGTGCCTGGGACAGGGGGAATCAGCCCCAGCATTTT CAWDRGNQPQHF
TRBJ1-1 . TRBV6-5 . TGTGCCAGCAGACGAAAGGGATGGAACACTGAAGCTTTCTTT CASRRKGWNTEAFF
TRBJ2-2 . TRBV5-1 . TGCGCCAGCAGCTCACAGGATTCCGGGGAGCTGTTTTTT CASSSQDSGELFF
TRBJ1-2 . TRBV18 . TGTGCCAGCTCACCCCCGGGGGGAAGCGGCTATGGCTACACCTTC CASSPPGGSGYGYTF
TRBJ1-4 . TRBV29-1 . TGCAGCGTTGAAGATCGGGTCAAACTGTTTTTT CSVEDRVKLFF
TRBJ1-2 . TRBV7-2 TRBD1 TGTGCCAGCAGCCATTACCAGGGGGCAGGAGGCTACACCTTC CASSHYQGAGGYTF
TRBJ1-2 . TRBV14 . TGTGCCAGCAGCCAAGATCGTGTCGGTAACTATGGCTACACCTTC CASSQDRVGNYGYTF
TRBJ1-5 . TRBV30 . TGTGCCTGGAGTGGGGGGAGGAATCAGCCCCAGCATTTT CAWSGGRNQPQHF
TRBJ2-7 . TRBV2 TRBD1 TGTGCCAGCAGAGACAGGGGGCGAGGGCAGTACTTC CASRDRGRGQYF
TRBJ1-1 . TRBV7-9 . TGTGCCAGCAGCTTAAGTGGGGGAATGAACACTGAAGCTTTCTTT CASSLSGGMNTEAFF
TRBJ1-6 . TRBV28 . TGTGCCAGCACCCTATTCAGGGTTAGTTCACCCCTCCACTTT CASTLFRVSSPLHF
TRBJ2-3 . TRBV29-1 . TGCAGCGTTGTGATGCCTAGCACAGATACGCAGTATTTT CSVVMPSTDTQYF
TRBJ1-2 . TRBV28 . TGTGCCAGCAGTAACCGGGACGGGGTCTATGGCTACACCTTC CASSNRDGVYGYTF
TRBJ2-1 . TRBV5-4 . TGTGCCAGCAGCTTTGGGGGGCAGACCTACAATGAGCAGTTCTTC CASSFGGQTYNEQFF
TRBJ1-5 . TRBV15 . TGTGCCACCAGGGCTCGCAATCAGCCCCAGCATTTT CATRARNQPQHF
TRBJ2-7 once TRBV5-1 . TGCGCCAGCAGTTTCAGTTCAGGGGCCTACGAGCAGTACTTC CASSFSSGAYEQYF
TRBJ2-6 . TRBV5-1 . TGCGCCAGCAGCTCAACAGGTACCGGGGCCAACGTCCTGACTTTC CASSSTGTGANVLTF
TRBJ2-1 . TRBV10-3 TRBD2 TGTGCCATCATCGCGGGACTAGCGGGGCGGGGGTACAATGAGCAGTTCTTC CAIIAGLAGRGYNEQFF
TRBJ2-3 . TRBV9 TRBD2 TGTGCCAGCAGCGTAAGGCTAGCGGGAGCCCGAGATACGCAGTATTTT CASSVRLAGARDTQYF
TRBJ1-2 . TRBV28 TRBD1 TGTGCCAGCAGTACCGGGACAGGGGGCGGGTGGGGCTACACCTTC CASSTGTGGGWGYTF
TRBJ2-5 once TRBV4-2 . TGTGCCAGCAGCCAAGATGGGGGGTCGTGGGAGACCCAGTACTTC CASSQDGGSWETQYF
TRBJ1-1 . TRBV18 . TGTGCCAGCTCACCAGGCAGAATTGAAGCTTTCTTT CASSPGRIEAFF
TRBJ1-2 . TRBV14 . TGTGCCAGCAGCCAATCCACAGGGCCTGCCTATGGCTACACCTTC CASSQSTGPAYGYTF
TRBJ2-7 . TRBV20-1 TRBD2 TGCAGTGCTAGGGGGAGGGACGAGCAGTACTTC CSARGRDEQYF
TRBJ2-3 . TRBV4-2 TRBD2 TGTGCCAGCAGCCGTGTCTCAGCGGGAGGTTTCACAGATACGCAGTATTTT CASSRVSAGGFTDTQYF
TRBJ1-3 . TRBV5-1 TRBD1 TGCGCCAGCAGCTTGGGACAGGGTCTGGGAGGAAACACCATATATTTT CASSLGQGLGGNTIYF
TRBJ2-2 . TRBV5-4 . TGTGCCAGCAGCTTGGCGTGGACAGATTTGAACACCGGGGAGCTGTTTTTT CASSLAWTDLNTGELFF
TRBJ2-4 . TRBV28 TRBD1 TGTGCCGCACGGGACAGGGTCAATCACATTCAGTACTTC CAARDRVNHIQYF
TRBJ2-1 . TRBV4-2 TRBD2 TGTGCCAGCAGCCAGGACGGACTAGCTTCCTACAATGAGCAGTTCTTC CASSQDGLASYNEQFF
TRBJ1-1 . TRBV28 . TGTGCCAGCAGTTTAGGGTCAGGAGGGCCCACTGAAGCTTTCTTT CASSLGSGGPTEAFF
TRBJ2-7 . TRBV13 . TGTGCCAGCAGCCCCAGGGACTCCATCGAGCAGTACTTC CASSPRDSIEQYF
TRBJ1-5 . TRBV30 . TGTGCCTGGAGTGTTGACAGTTACAATCAGCCCCAGCATTTT CAWSVDSYNQPQHF
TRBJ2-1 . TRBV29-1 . TGCAGCGAGCGTTTCTGGGACAATGAGCAGTTCTTC CSERFWDNEQFF
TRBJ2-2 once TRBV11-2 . TGTGCCACCACGAGGCTCGCGAACACCGGGGAGCTGTTTTTT CATTRLANTGELFF
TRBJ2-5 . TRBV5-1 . TGCGCCAGCAGCTTGGGGACCGTACAAGAGACCCAGTACTTC CASSLGTVQETQYF
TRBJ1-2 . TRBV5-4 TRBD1 TGTGCCAGCAGCTTAGGGACAGCTAACTATGGCTACACCTTC CASSLGTANYGYTF
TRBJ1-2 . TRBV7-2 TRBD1 TGTGCCAGCACTCTGACCGGGACAGTACCTAACTATGGCTACACCTTC CASTLTGTVPNYGYTF
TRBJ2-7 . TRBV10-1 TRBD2 TGCGCCAGCAGTGGGACCGGGACTAGCGGGAGTCGGAGTACCTACGAGCAGTACTTC CASSGTGTSGSRSTYEQYF
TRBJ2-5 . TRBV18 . TGTGCCAGCTCACCGGTACAGACTCAAGAGACCCAGTACTTC CASSPVQTQETQYF
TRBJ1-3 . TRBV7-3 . TGTGCCAGCAGCCCCGGGGGTTCTTACGGAAACACCATATATTTT CASSPGGSYGNTIYF
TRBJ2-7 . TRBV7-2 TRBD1 TGTGCCAGCAGCTTGACAGGGTATTCCTACGAGCAGTACTTC CASSLTGYSYEQYF
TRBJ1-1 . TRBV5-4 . TGTGCCAGCTCCAGGGGCGGTGGGAAGAACACTGAAGCTTTCTTT CASSRGGGKNTEAFF
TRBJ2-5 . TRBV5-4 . TGTGCCAGCAGCTTGTCCATTGGAGGGCGAGAGACCCAGTACTTC CASSLSIGGRETQYF
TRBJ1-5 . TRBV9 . TGTGCCAGCAGCCCGGGCCGGGAACTCAATCAGCCCCAGCATTTT CASSPGRELNQPQHF